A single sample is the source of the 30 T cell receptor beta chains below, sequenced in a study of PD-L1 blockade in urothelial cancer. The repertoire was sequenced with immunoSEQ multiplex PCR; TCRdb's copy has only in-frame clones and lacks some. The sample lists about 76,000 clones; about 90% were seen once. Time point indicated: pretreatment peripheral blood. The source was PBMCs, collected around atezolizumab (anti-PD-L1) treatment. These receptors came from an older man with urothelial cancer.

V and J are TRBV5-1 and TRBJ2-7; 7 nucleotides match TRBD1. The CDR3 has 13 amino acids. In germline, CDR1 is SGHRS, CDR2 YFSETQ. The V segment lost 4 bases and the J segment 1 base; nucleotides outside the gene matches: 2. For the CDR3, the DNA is TGCGCCAGCAGCCCGGGACAGTCCTACGAGCAGTACTTC. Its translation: CASSPGQSYEQYF.

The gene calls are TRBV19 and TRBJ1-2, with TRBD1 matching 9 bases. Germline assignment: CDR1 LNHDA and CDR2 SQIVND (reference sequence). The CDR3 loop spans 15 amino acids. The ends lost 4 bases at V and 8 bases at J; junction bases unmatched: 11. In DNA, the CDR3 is TGTGCCAGTAGTAGTTGGACAGGGGATTGGCGAGGCTACACCTTC. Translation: CASSSWTGDWRGYTF.

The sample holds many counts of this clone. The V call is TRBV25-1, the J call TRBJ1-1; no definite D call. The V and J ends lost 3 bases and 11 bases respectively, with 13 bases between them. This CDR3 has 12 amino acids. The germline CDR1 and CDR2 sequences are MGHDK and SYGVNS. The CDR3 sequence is CASSDAPGRAFF. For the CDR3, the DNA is TGTGCCAGCAGTGATGCCCCGGGGAGGGCTTTCTTT.

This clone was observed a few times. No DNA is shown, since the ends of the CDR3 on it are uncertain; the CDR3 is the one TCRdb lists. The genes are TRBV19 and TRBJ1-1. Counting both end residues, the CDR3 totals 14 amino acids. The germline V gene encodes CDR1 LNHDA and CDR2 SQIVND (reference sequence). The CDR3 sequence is CASTSDGWRTEAFF.

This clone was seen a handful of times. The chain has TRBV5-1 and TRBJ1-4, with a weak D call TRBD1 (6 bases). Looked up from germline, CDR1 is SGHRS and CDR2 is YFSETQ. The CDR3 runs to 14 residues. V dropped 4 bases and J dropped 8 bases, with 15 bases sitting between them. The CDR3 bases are TGCGCCAGCAGCGGGGGAGGGGGGGAAGAAAAACTGTTTTTT. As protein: CASSGGGGEEKLFF. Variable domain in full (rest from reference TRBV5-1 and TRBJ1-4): KAGVTQTPRYLIKTRGQQVTLSCSPISGHRSVSWYQQTPGQGLQFLFEYFSETQRNKGNFPGRFSGRQFSNSRSEMNVSTLELGDSALYLCASSGGGGEEKLFFGSGTQLSVL.

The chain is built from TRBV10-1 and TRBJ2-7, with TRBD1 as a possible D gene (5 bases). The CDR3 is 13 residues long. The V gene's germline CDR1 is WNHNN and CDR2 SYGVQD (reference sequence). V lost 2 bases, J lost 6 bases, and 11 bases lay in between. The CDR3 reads CASSETATGEQYF. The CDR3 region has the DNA TGCGCCAGCAGTGAGACAGCTACAGGCGAGCAGTACTTC.

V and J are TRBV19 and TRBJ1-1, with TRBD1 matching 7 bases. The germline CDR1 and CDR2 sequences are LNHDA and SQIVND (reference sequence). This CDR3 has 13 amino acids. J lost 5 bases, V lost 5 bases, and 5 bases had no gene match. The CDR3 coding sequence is TGTGCCAGTAGTGGCCAGACAGGGACTGAAGCTTTCTTT. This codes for CASSGQTGTEAFF.

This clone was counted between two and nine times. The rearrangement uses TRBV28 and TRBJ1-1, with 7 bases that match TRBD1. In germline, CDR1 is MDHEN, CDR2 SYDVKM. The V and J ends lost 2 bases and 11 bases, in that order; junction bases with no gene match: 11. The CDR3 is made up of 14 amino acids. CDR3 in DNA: TGTGCCAGCAGTTTACGGGGGACAGCTACATTGGCTTTCTTT. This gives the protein CASSLRGTATLAFF.

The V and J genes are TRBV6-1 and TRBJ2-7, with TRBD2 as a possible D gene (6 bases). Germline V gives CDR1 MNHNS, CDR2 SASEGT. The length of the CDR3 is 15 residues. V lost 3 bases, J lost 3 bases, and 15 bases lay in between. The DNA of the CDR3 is TGTGCCAGCAGTGAGTCGGGACTGTTGCTCTACGAGCAGTACTTC. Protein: CASSESGLLLYEQYF.

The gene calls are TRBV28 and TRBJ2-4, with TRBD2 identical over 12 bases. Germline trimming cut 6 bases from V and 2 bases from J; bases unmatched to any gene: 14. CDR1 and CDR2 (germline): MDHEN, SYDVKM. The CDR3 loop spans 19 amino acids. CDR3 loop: CASRPRLAGGPFPKNIQYF. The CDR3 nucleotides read TGTGCCAGCAGACCCCGGCTAGCGGGAGGGCCCTTTCCCAAAAACATTCAGTACTTC.

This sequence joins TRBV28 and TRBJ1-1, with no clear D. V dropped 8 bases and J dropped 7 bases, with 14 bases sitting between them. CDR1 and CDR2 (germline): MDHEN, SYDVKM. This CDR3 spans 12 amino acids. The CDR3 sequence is CASGRSHGEAFF. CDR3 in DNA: TGTGCCAGCGGGAGGAGCCATGGTGAAGCTTTCTTT.

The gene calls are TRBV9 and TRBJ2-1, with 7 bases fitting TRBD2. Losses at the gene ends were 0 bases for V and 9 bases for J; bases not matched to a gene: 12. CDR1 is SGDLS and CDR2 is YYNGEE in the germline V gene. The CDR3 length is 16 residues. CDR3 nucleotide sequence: TGTGCCAGCAGCGTAGGGGCCCCAGCGGGGCCGGTTGAGCAGTTCTTC. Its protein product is CASSVGAPAGPVEQFF.

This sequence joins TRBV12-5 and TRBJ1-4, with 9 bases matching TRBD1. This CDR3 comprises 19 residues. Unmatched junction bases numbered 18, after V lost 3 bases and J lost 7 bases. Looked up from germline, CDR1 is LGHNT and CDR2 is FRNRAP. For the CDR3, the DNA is TGTGCTAGTGGTTTCTCGACCCCCCCACAGGGGGCGAAGGTTGAAAAACTGTTTTTT. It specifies CASGFSTPPQGAKVEKLFF. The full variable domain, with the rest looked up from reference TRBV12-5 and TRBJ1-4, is DARVTQTPRHKVTEMGQEVTMRCQPILGHNTVFWYRQTMMQGLELLAYFRNRAPLDDSGMPKDRFSAEMPDATLATLKIQPSEPRDSAVYFCASGFSTPPQGAKVEKLFFGSGTQLSVL.

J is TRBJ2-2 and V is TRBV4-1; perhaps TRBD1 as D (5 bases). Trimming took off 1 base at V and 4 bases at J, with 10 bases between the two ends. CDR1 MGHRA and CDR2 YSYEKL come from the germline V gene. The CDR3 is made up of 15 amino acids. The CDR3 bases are TGCGCCAGCAGCCAAGTAACAGGTTCCACCGGGGAGCTGTTTTTT. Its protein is CASSQVTGSTGELFF.

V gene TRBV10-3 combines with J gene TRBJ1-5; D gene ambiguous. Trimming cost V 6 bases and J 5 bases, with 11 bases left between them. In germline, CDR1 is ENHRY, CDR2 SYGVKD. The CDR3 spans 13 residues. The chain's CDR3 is CAIRRGRDQPQHF. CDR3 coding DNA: TGTGCCATCAGAAGAGGTCGGGATCAGCCCCAGCATTTT.

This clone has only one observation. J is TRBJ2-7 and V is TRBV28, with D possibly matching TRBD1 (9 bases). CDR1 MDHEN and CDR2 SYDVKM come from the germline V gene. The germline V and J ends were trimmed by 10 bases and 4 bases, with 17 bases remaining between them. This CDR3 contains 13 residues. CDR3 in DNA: TGTGCCACCTGCGGGGGGACAGGGTACGAGCAGTACTTC. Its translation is CATCGGTGYEQYF.

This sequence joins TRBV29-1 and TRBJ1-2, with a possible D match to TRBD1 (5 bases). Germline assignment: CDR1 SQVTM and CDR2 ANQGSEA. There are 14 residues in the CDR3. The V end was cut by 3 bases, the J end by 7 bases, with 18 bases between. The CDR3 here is CSVDCGQGGCGYTF. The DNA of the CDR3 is TGCAGCGTTGATTGTGGGCAGGGAGGCTGTGGCTACACCTTC.

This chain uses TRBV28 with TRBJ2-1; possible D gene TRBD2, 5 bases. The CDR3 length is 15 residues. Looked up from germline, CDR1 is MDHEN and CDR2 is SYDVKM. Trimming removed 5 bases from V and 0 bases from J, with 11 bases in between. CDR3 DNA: TGTGCCAGCAGTACCCAGCGGTACTCCTACAATGAGCAGTTCTTC. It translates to CASSTQRYSYNEQFF.

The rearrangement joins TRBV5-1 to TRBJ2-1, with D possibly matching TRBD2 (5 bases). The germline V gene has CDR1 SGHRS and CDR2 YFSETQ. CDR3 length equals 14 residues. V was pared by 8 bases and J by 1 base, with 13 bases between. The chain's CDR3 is CASTQEVSYNEQFF. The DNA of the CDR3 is TGCGCCAGTACCCAGGAGGTTTCCTACAATGAGCAGTTCTTC.

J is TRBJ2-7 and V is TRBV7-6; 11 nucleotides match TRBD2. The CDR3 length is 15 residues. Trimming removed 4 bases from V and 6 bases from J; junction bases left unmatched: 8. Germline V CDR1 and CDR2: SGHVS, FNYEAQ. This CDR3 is CASSSLAGGYGEQYF. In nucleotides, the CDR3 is TGTGCCAGCAGCTCCTTAGCGGGAGGGTATGGCGAGCAGTACTTC.

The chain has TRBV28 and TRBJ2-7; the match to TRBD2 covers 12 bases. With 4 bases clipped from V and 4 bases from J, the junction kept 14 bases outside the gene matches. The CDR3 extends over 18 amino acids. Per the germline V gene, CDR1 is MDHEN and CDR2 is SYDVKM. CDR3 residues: CASSSPQLAGGPGYEQYF. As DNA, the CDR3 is TGTGCCAGCAGTTCCCCTCAGCTAGCGGGAGGGCCAGGATACGAGCAGTACTTC.

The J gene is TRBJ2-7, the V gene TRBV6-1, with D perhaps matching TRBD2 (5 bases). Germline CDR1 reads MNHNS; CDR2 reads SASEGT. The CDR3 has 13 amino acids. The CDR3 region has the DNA TGTGCCAGCAGTGAACTTGGCAGCGGCAGTCGAATGGTC. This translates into CASSELGSGSRMV.

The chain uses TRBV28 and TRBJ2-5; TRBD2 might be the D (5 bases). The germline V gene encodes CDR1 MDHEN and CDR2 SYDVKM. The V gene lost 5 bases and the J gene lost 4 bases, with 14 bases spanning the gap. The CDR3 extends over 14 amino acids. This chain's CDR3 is CASSLRGGSETQYF. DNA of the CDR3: TGTGCCAGCAGTCTGCGAGGCGGGTCAGAGACCCAGTACTTC.

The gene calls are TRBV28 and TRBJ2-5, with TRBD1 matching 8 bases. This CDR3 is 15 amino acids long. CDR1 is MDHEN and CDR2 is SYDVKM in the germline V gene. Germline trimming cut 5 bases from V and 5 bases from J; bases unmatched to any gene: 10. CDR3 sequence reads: CASSPTDRAAETQYF. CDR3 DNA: TGTGCCAGCAGTCCGACGGACAGGGCGGCGGAGACCCAGTACTTC.

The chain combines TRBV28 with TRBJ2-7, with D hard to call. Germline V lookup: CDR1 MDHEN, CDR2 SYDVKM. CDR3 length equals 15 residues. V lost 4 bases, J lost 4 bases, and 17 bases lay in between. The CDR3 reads CASSSSSGGQYEQYF. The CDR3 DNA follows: TGTGCCAGCAGTTCCTCGAGTGGCGGCCAATACGAGCAGTACTTC.

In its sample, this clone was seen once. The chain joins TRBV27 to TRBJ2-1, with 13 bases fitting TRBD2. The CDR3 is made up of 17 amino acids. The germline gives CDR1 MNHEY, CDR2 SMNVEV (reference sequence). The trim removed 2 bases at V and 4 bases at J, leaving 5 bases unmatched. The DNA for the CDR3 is TGTGCCAGCAGTTTAGGGACTAGCGGGATGTTTTACAATGAGCAGTTCTTC. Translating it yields CASSLGTSGMFYNEQFF.

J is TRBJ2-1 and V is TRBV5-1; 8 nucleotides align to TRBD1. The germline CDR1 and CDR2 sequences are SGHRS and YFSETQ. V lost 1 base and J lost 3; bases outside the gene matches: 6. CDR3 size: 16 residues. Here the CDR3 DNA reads TGCGCCAGCAGCTTGCCACAGGGGGGATACTACAATGAGCAGTTCTTC. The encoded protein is CASSLPQGGYYNEQFF. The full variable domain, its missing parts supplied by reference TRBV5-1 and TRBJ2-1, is KAGVTQTPRYLIKTRGQQVTLSCSPISGHRSVSWYQQTPGQGLQFLFEYFSETQRNKGNFPGRFSGRQFSNSRSEMNVSTLELGDSALYLCASSLPQGGYYNEQFFGPGTRLTVL.

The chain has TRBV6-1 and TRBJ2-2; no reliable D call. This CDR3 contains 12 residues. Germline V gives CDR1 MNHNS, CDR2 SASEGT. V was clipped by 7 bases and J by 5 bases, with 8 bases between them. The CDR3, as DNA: TGTGCCAGCAACGTCAGAACCGGGGAGCTGTTTTTT. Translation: CASNVRTGELFF.

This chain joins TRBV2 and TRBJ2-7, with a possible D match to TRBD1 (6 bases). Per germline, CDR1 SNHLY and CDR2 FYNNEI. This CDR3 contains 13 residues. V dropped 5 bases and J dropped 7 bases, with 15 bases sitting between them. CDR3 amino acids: CASSRTVVLEQYF. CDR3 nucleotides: TGTGCCAGCAGTCGGACAGTTGTCTTAGAGCAGTACTTC. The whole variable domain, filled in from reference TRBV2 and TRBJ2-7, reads EPEVTQTPSHQVTQMGQEVILRCVPISNHLYFYWYRQILGQKVEFLVSFYNNEISEKSEIFDDQFSVERPDGSNFTLKIRSTKLEDSAMYFCASSRTVVLEQYFGPGTRLTVT.

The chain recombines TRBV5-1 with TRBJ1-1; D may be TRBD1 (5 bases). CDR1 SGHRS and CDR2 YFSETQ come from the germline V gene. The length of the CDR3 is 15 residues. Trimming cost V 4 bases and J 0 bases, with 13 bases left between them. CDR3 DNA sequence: TGCGCCAGCAGCCTACAAGGGGTTCTGAACACTGAAGCTTTCTTT. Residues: CASSLQGVLNTEAFF. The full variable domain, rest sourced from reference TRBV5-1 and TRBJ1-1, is KAGVTQTPRYLIKTRGQQVTLSCSPISGHRSVSWYQQTPGQGLQFLFEYFSETQRNKGNFPGRFSGRQFSNSRSEMNVSTLELGDSALYLCASSLQGVLNTEAFFGQGTRLTVV.